A single sample is the source of the 27 T cell receptor beta chains below, sequenced in a study of blood T cell repertoires in COVID-19. Sequenced by immunoSEQ multiplex PCR; TCRdb stores in-frame clones only, minus some. The sample gives roughly 250,000 clones, roughly 93% of which show up once; approximately 2.5% is in the top ten. Sequencing was carried out using PBMCs or T cells enriched from blood (not recorded which). The source is a middle-aged woman with acute COVID-19.

The chain links TRBV24-1 to TRBJ2-1; D remains ambiguous. This CDR3 comprises 13 residues. Between the trimmed V and J ends, which lost 4 bases and 3 bases, there was a span of 6 bases. Germline CDR1 KGHDR, CDR2 SFDVKD. The CDR3 region is CATSDQNYNEQFF. Here the CDR3 DNA reads TGTGCCACCAGTGACCAAAACTACAATGAGCAGTTCTTC.

The V gene is TRBV27, the J gene TRBJ2-7; 8 nucleotides line up with TRBD2. The CDR3 has 14 amino acids. V dropped 1 base and J dropped 3; count of bases not matched to a gene: 2. Germline V lookup: CDR1 MNHEY, CDR2 SMNVEV (reference sequence). In DNA, the CDR3 is TGTGCCAGCAGTTTATTGCGGGGGGACTACGAGCAGTACTTC. It encodes CASSLLRGDYEQYF.

The J gene is TRBJ2-7, the V gene TRBV3-1 (or the pseudogene TRBV3-2), with 8 nucleotides matching TRBD2. The CDR3 covers 15 residues. With V trimmed by 0 bases and J by 0 bases, 1 base remained unmatched. Germline V CDR1 and CDR2: LGHDT, YNNKEL (reference sequence). DNA for the CDR3: TGTGCCAGCAGCCAAGAACTAGCGGACTCCTACGAGCAGTACTTC. It encodes CASSQELADSYEQYF.

This clone was seen a single time. V and J are TRBV7-2 and TRBJ2-7; TRBD1 matches at 8 bases. The CDR3 is 15 residues long. Germline V gives CDR1 SGHTA, CDR2 FQGNSA. Unmatched junction bases numbered 8, after V lost 2 bases and J lost 5 bases. CDR3 sequence (DNA): TGTGCCAGCAGCTTAACTGTCAGGGGGCTTGACGAGCAGTACTTC. Translating gives CASSLTVRGLDEQYF. The entire variable domain, with the rest obtained from reference TRBV7-2 and TRBJ2-7, is as follows: GAGVSQSPSNKVTEKGKDVELRCDPISGHTALYWYRQSLGQGLEFLIYFQGNSAPDKSGLPSDRFSAERTGGSVSTLTIQRTQQEDSAVYLCASSLTVRGLDEQYFGPGTRLTVT.

V is TRBV7-8 and J is TRBJ1-2, with TRBD1 matching 7 bases. The CDR3 is 13 amino acids. The germline CDR1 and CDR2 sequences are SGHVS and FQNEAQ. V dropped 6 bases and J dropped 8; count of bases not matched to a gene: 9. This CDR3 is CASRSGQVEGYTF. Written as DNA, the CDR3 is TGTGCCAGCAGGAGCGGACAGGTCGAAGGCTACACCTTC.

The rearrangement uses TRBV10-2 and TRBJ1-2; D gene ambiguous. This CDR3 spans 12 amino acids. Germline CDR1 is WSHSY and CDR2 is SAAADI. The germline V and J ends were trimmed by 3 bases and 10 bases, with 12 bases remaining between them. The CDR3 sequence is CASSERLGHYTF. CDR3 coding DNA: TGCGCCAGCAGTGAAAGGCTAGGCCACTACACCTTC.

The J gene is TRBJ1-3, the V gene TRBV5-1; no reliable D call. The CDR3 runs 16 residues. V lost 4 bases, J lost 1 base, and 15 bases lay in between. In germline, CDR1 is SGHRS, CDR2 YFSETQ. CDR3 DNA: TGCGCCAGCAGCGACGGAGGGATCGGGTCTGGAAACACCATATATTTT. Amino acids: CASSDGGIGSGNTIYF.

This clone has more than one count but fewer than ten. The CDR3 DNA sequence: TGTGCCAGCAGCTTAGTAGGGGCCTCCTACGAGCAGTACTTC. Its protein product is CASSLVGASYEQYF. The rearrangement uses TRBV7-9 and TRBJ2-7; D may be TRBD1 (5 bases). The V end was cut by 1 base, the J end by 0 bases, with 7 bases between. Germline loops: CDR1 SEHNR, CDR2 FQNEAQ (reference sequence). This CDR3 contains 14 residues. The full variable domain, with the rest looked up from reference TRBV7-9 and TRBJ2-7, is DTGVSQNPRHKITKRGQNVTFRCDPISEHNRLYWYRQTLGQGPEFLTYFQNEAQLEKSRLLSDRFSAERPKGSFSTLEIQRTEQGDSAMYLCASSLVGASYEQYFGPGTRLTVT.

The chain uses TRBV7-9 and TRBJ1-3; no definite D call. This CDR3 is 16 amino acids long. In germline, CDR1 is SEHNR, CDR2 FQNEAQ (reference sequence). V shed 5 bases and J shed 2 bases, with 16 bases lying between them. CDR3 in amino acids: CASSLFLGQAGNTIYF. The CDR3 coding sequence is TGTGCCAGCAGCCTGTTCCTTGGGCAGGCTGGAAACACCATATATTTT.

The gene calls are TRBV4-1 and TRBJ1-6, with 8 bases matching TRBD1. The V and J ends lost 3 bases and 6 bases, in that order; junction bases with no gene match: 7. Germline lookup yields CDR1 MGHRA and CDR2 YSYEKL. The CDR3 covers 16 residues. The CDR3 sequence is CASSHGTGRFNSPLHF. In nucleotides, the CDR3 is TGCGCCAGCAGCCACGGGACAGGCCGGTTTAATTCACCCCTCCACTTT.

The chain recombines TRBV9 with TRBJ2-3, with 16 bases fitting TRBD2. CDR1 is SGDLS, CDR2 YYNGEE, per germline. The V and J ends lost 4 bases and 4 bases, in that order; junction bases with no gene match: 6. This CDR3 is 17 amino acids long. CDR3 DNA sequence: TGTGCCAGCAGCACGGGACTAGCGGGAGGGCGTGCAGATACGCAGTATTTT. Protein product: CASSTGLAGGRADTQYF.

The table lists this clone with a count of one. V and J are TRBV30 and TRBJ2-1, with 8 nucleotides matching TRBD1. The CDR3 spans 15 residues. The V and J ends lost 0 bases and 1 base, in that order; junction bases with no gene match: 2. Germline V gene lookup returns CDR1 GTSNPN and CDR2 SVGIG (reference sequence). CDR3 sequence reads: CAWSVRTGSYNEQFF. CDR3 sequence (DNA): TGTGCCTGGAGTGTTCGGACAGGGTCCTACAATGAGCAGTTCTTC.

The genes are TRBV4-1 and TRBJ1-4; 7 bases match TRBD1. V was clipped by 1 base and J by 7 bases; unmatched bases: 6. CDR3 size: 15 residues. The V gene's germline CDR1 is MGHRA and CDR2 YSYEKL. The chain's CDR3 is CASSQVGGAGEKLFF. CDR3 nucleotides: TGCGCCAGCAGCCAAGTAGGGGGCGCAGGTGAAAAACTGTTTTTT.

The rearrangement links TRBV27 to TRBJ1-6; 9 bases fit TRBD1. From germline, CDR1 is MNHEY and CDR2 SMNVEV (reference sequence). Unmatched junction bases numbered 2, after V lost 0 bases and J lost 8 bases. This CDR3 spans 15 amino acids. The CDR3 loop is CASSLSDRGYSPLHF. CDR3 coding DNA: TGTGCCAGCAGTTTATCTGACAGGGGGTATTCACCCCTCCACTTT.

This chain joins TRBV28 and TRBJ2-7; 8 bases align to TRBD2. The CDR3 has 13 amino acids. Germline CDR1 and CDR2: MDHEN and SYDVKM. V shed 3 bases and J 4 bases; nucleotides not matched to a gene: 2. As DNA, the CDR3 is TGTGCCAGCAGTTTTGTAGCGGGATACGAGCAGTACTTC. It translates to CASSFVAGYEQYF.

The V call is TRBV3-1 (or the pseudogene TRBV3-2), the J call TRBJ2-5, with 12 bases matching TRBD2. This CDR3 region has 16 residues. V lost 4 bases, J lost 5 bases, and 8 bases stayed unmatched. The germline V gene encodes CDR1 LGHDT and CDR2 YNNKEL (reference sequence). The CDR3 DNA sequence: TGTGCCAGCAGCCCAAGTACTAGCGGGGGGAGGGAGACCCAGTACTTC. Protein product: CASSPSTSGGRETQYF.

This chain uses TRBV7-9 with TRBJ2-5, with D perhaps TRBD2 (6 bases). Looked up from germline, CDR1 is SEHNR and CDR2 is FQNEAQ (reference sequence). V dropped 5 bases and J dropped 5 bases, with 12 bases sitting between them. The CDR3 extends over 13 amino acids. As DNA, the CDR3 is TGTGCCAGCAGCGGCAGGGAGGACGAGACCCAGTACTTC. Its protein is CASSGREDETQYF.

The chain carries TRBV30 and TRBJ1-5; D call uncertain. V lost 7 bases, J lost 2 bases, and 9 bases lay in between. The CDR3 runs to 12 residues. In germline, CDR1 is GTSNPN, CDR2 SVGIG (reference sequence). CDR3 coding DNA: TGTGCCTTGAGGTCTGGCAATCAGCCCCAGCATTTT. Translated, it gives CALRSGNQPQHF.

The chain recombines TRBV19 with TRBJ2-4; 7 bases line up with TRBD1. CDR1 and CDR2 (germline): LNHDA, SQIVND (reference sequence). J lost 7 bases, V lost 5 bases, and 8 bases had no gene match. CDR3 length equals 14 residues. The CDR3 spells CASSAQGRRNIQYF. The CDR3 coding sequence is TGTGCCAGTAGTGCACAGGGGAGAAGGAACATTCAGTACTTC.

The rearrangement links TRBV18 to TRBJ1-1; the D gene is possibly TRBD1 (5 bases). CDR1 is KGHSH and CDR2 is LQKENI in the germline V gene. The V end was cut by 2 bases, the J end by 6 bases, with 7 bases between. This CDR3 spans 12 amino acids. The CDR3 spells CASSPMGPEAFF. Written as DNA, the CDR3 is TGTGCCAGCTCACCAATGGGGCCTGAAGCTTTCTTT.

V is TRBV7-2 and J is TRBJ1-2; TRBD1 matches at 7 bases. The V and J ends lost 5 bases and 2 bases, in that order; junction bases with no gene match: 2. CDR3 size: 13 residues. Per germline, CDR1 SGHTA and CDR2 FQGNSA. DNA for the CDR3: TGTGCCAGCAGCGCGGACAGGAACTATGGCTACACCTTC. Protein sequence: CASSADRNYGYTF.

The chain uses TRBV27 and TRBJ1-4; 12 nucleotides match TRBD1. The germline CDR1 and CDR2 sequences are MNHEY and SMNVEV (reference sequence). This CDR3 has 17 amino acids. Trimming cost V 5 bases and J 4 bases; bases outside gene matches: 8. CDR3 DNA: TGTGCCAGCAGTCCCCGGGACAGGGGGCTCAGTAATGAAAAACTGTTTTTT. As protein: CASSPRDRGLSNEKLFF.

V usage is TRBV9 and J usage is TRBJ2-7; D is perhaps TRBD2 (5 bases). Germline CDR1 and CDR2: SGDLS and YYNGEE. V lost 2 bases and J lost 6, with 9 bases in between. The CDR3 loop spans 12 amino acids. The CDR3 bases are TGTGCCAGCAGCGTGGGGAGAGGCGAGCAGTACTTC. Amino acids: CASSVGRGEQYF.

This chain joins TRBV5-1 and TRBJ1-5; maybe TRBD1 (5 bases). The CDR3 sequence is 15 residues long. From germline, CDR1 is SGHRS and CDR2 YFSETQ. The V end lost 5 bases, the J end lost 4 bases, and 16 bases lay between the germline ends. CDR3 sequence: CASSSTAGPNQPQHF. The CDR3 DNA sequence: TGCGCCAGCAGTTCCACCGCGGGACCAAATCAGCCCCAGCATTTT.

The rearrangement uses TRBV7-9 and TRBJ1-3; 9 nucleotides agree with TRBD1. Unmatched junction bases numbered 9, after V lost 11 bases and J lost 7 bases. The CDR3 extends over 13 amino acids. Germline loops: CDR1 SEHNR, CDR2 FQNEAQ (reference sequence). DNA of the CDR3: TGTGCCTGCGGACAGGGGTTAAGGAACACCATATATTTT. Translation gives CACGQGLRNTIYF.

The chain couples TRBV3-1 (or the pseudogene TRBV3-2) to TRBJ2-4; weak D call: TRBD1 (5 bases). The CDR3 spans 16 residues. V was cut by 6 bases and J by 1 base, with 16 bases left in between. Per germline, CDR1 LGHDT and CDR2 YNNKEL (reference sequence). DNA of the CDR3: TGTGCCAGCAGTCAGGGCCTTAGTAGGGCCAAAAACATTCAGTACTTC. Translating gives CASSQGLSRAKNIQYF.

The chain has TRBV4-1 and TRBJ1-4, with D maybe TRBD1 (5 bases). Germline V gene lookup returns CDR1 MGHRA and CDR2 YSYEKL. This CDR3 contains 14 residues. Between the trimmed V and J ends, which lost 1 base and 7 bases, there was a span of 10 bases. CDR3 bases: TGCGCCAGCAGCCAAGGTGGGGGGAGTGAAAAACTGTTTTTT. Translating gives CASSQGGGSEKLFF.